The 13 T cell receptor beta chains below were found in one sample sequenced in a study of blood T cell repertoires in COVID-19 (TCRdb year 2020). The library was generated by the immunoSEQ multiplex PCR assay. Held by TCRdb, this immuneACCESS table contains in-frame sequences only and omits some clones. Under half of the omission traces to an unresolved V gene where checked; the cause of the rest is unknown. Counted in this sample were some 23,000 clones; 80% to 85% of them appeared once. The ten largest make up approximately 64% of the sample. Sample: peripheral blood. The receptors were gathered from a woman older than 75 with acute or convalescent COVID-19.

The chain is built from TRBV5-1 and TRBJ1-5, with a weak D call TRBD1 (6 bases). Germline CDR1 SGHRS, CDR2 YFSETQ. The CDR3 has 15 amino acids. V lost 4 bases, J lost 1 base, and 12 bases lay in between. This CDR3 reads CASSLSTGSNQPQHF. The CDR3 DNA reads as TGCGCCAGCAGCCTATCGACAGGCAGCAATCAGCCCCAGCATTTT. Full variable domain (rest looked up from reference TRBV5-1 and TRBJ1-5): KAGVTQTPRYLIKTRGQQVTLSCSPISGHRSVSWYQQTPGQGLQFLFEYFSETQRNKGNFPGRFSGRQFSNSRSEMNVSTLELGDSALYLCASSLSTGSNQPQHFGDGTRLSIL.

This rearrangement joins TRBV5-4 to TRBJ2-1, with 9 bases aligning to TRBD2. CDR3 length equals 16 residues. The trim removed 4 bases at V and 0 bases at J, leaving 5 bases unmatched. From germline, CDR1 is SGHNT and CDR2 YYREEE (reference sequence). CDR3 protein: CASSRSLAGSYNEQFF. The CDR3, as DNA: TGTGCCAGCAGCCGATCACTAGCGGGCTCCTACAATGAGCAGTTCTTC.

The V and J genes are TRBV7-9 and TRBJ2-2; TRBD2 might be the D (6 bases). This CDR3 spans 17 amino acids. Per germline, CDR1 SEHNR and CDR2 FQNEAQ (reference sequence). V was trimmed by 1 base and J by 6 bases, leaving 18 bases between them. In DNA, the CDR3 is TGTGCCAGCAGCTTAGATCCGGGACTCCGGGTCCCCGGGGAGCTGTTTTTT. Residues: CASSLDPGLRVPGELFF. The full variable domain, its missing parts supplied by reference TRBV7-9 and TRBJ2-2, is DTGVSQNPRHKITKRGQNVTFRCDPISEHNRLYWYRQTLGQGPEFLTYFQNEAQLEKSRLLSDRFSAERPKGSFSTLEIQRTEQGDSAMYLCASSLDPGLRVPGELFFGEGSRLTVL.

J is TRBJ1-1 and V is TRBV14, with D maybe TRBD1 (5 bases). Trimming took off 1 base at V and 4 bases at J, with 10 bases between the two ends. This CDR3 spans 14 amino acids. Germline V gene lookup returns CDR1 SGHDN and CDR2 FVKESK. The CDR3: CASSQGGHSTEAFF. CDR3 coding DNA: TGTGCCAGCAGCCAAGGAGGACATAGCACTGAAGCTTTCTTT.

The chain employs TRBV10-3 and TRBJ1-2; TRBD1 agrees at 7 bases. The junction had 1 base not matched to a gene; V was cut back by 3 bases and J by 3 bases. The CDR3 spans 13 residues. Germline CDR1 is ENHRY and CDR2 is SYGVKD. CDR3 nucleotides: TGTGCCATCAGTGATGACAGGGACTATGGCTACACCTTC. Translating gives CAISDDRDYGYTF.

V usage is TRBV19 and J usage is TRBJ1-5, with D perhaps TRBD1 (6 bases). CDR1 and CDR2 (germline): LNHDA, SQIVND (reference sequence). V dropped 5 bases and J dropped 1 base, with 9 bases sitting between them. This CDR3 is 14 amino acids long. CDR3 in DNA: TGTGCCAGTAGTTGGACAGCCAGCAATCAGCCCCAGCATTTT. Residues: CASSWTASNQPQHF.

The genes are TRBV6-5 and TRBJ1-1; D may be TRBD1 (5 bases). CDR3 length: 12 residues. CDR1 is MNHEY and CDR2 is SVGAGI in the germline V gene. V was trimmed by 8 bases and J by 8 bases, leaving 15 bases between them. CDR3 sequence: CASGFRGEEAFF. The CDR3 DNA is TGTGCCAGCGGCTTCCGGGGGGAGGAAGCTTTCTTT.

The rearrangement links TRBV6-5 to TRBJ1-6, with D maybe TRBD1 (5 bases). Looked up from germline, CDR1 is MNHEY and CDR2 is SVGAGI. The ends were cut back, 5 bases at V and 9 bases at J, with 8 bases in the middle. This CDR3 contains 12 residues. The CDR3 is CASSQGLSPLHF. CDR3 coding DNA: TGTGCCAGCAGTCAGGGCCTTTCACCCCTCCACTTT.

The J gene is TRBJ1-1, the V gene TRBV7-3, with 7 bases fitting TRBD1. This CDR3 comprises 16 residues. V lost 1 base and J lost 0; bases outside the gene matches: 5. Germline CDR1 SGHTA, CDR2 FQGTGA. The CDR3 spells CASSLRDSNMNTEAFF. CDR3 coding DNA: TGTGCCAGCAGCTTAAGGGACAGCAACATGAACACTGAAGCTTTCTTT.

This CDR3 reads CASSLHRANTEAFF. CDR3 DNA: TGCGCCAGCAGCTTGCACAGGGCGAACACTGAAGCTTTCTTT. The V call is TRBV5-1, the J call TRBJ1-1; weak D call: TRBD1 (6 bases). Trimming shortened V by 1 base and J by 1 base, and 8 bases separated the two germline ends. The CDR3 is made up of 14 amino acids. The germline V gene has CDR1 SGHRS and CDR2 YFSETQ.

The chain is built from TRBV4-1 and TRBJ1-6, with no clear D. Germline values: CDR1 MGHRA, CDR2 YSYEKL. This CDR3 spans 17 amino acids. V lost 3 bases to trimming and J lost 4 bases, with 16 bases between them. For the CDR3, the DNA is TGCGCCAGCAGCCAGCAAGGCACCGGGAAATATAATTCACCCCTCCACTTT. Its protein is CASSQQGTGKYNSPLHF.

This clone has only one observation. V gene TRBV19 combines with J gene TRBJ1-2; 7 bases agree with TRBD1. Unmatched junction bases numbered 5, after V lost 7 bases and J lost 3 bases. CDR1 and CDR2 from the germline V gene are LNHDA and SQIVND (reference sequence). The CDR3 has 13 amino acids. CDR3 DNA sequence: TGTGCCAGTAAAAGGGGACAGCACTATGGCTACACCTTC. This sequence encodes CASKRGQHYGYTF.

The V call is TRBV11-1, the J call TRBJ2-2, with 10 bases aligning to TRBD1. This CDR3 is 15 amino acids long. Losses at the gene ends were 3 bases for V and 5 bases for J; bases not matched to a gene: 3. Germline V lookup: CDR1 SGHAT, CDR2 FQDESV (reference sequence). CDR3 DNA: TGTGCCAGCAGCTTGGACAGGGGGAAAACCGGGGAGCTGTTTTTT. Amino acids: CASSLDRGKTGELFF. The variable domain in full, completed from reference TRBV11-1 and TRBJ2-2, reads EAEVAQSPRYKITEKSQAVAFWCDPISGHATLYWYRQILGQGPELLVQFQDESVVDDSQLPKDRFSAERLKGVDSTLKIQPAELGDSAMYLCASSLDRGKTGELFFGEGSRLTVL.